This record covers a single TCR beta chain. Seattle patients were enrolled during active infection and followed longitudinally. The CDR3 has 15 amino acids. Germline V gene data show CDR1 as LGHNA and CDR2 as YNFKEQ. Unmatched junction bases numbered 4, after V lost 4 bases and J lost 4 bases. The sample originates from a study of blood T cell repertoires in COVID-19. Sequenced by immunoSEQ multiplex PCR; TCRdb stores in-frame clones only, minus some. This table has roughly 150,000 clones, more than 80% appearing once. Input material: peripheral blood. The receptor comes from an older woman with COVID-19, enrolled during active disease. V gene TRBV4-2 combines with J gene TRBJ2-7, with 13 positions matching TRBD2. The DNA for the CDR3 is TGTGCCAGCAGCCCCGGGACTAGCGGGGTTTACGAGCAGTACTTC. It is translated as CASSPGTSGVYEQYF.